This T cell receptor (beta chain) stems from a study of cytomegalovirus exposure and HLA in healthy donors. Study-level information: A later analysis reported the same platform for the 100 to 150 validation repertoires and the 500 to 700 first-cohort repertoires. General study points: Investigators reported over 150 TCR beta chains as tied to cytomegalovirus. Cytomegalovirus status, reportedly, was diagnosed with high specificity and sensitivity by the classifier.

This table comes from immunoSEQ multiplex PCR, and its TCRdb copy is limited to in-frame clones, with some not included. The table has approximately 150,000 clones, about 89% seen once; the top ten hold 3% to 3.5%. As to this clone: Its cognate antigen is unknown.

Germline CDR1 is LNHDA and CDR2 is SQIVND (reference sequence). V was trimmed by 3 bases and J by 4 bases, leaving 10 bases between them. The CDR3 loop spans 14 amino acids. The source material was PBMCs. The TCR originated in a woman aged 18 to 35 in good health and CMV-seropositive. The V and J genes are TRBV19 and TRBJ1-5; tentatively, D is TRBD1 (5 bases). CDR3 bases: TGTGCCAGTAGTATTCCGGGACTGAATCAGCCCCAGCATTTT. Residues: CASSIPGLNQPQHF.